The following is a T cell receptor (beta chain) sequence with its context. Looked up from germline, CDR1 is SGHNT and CDR2 is YYREEE (reference sequence). The V end lost 0 bases, the J end lost 4 bases, and 10 bases lay between the germline ends. This CDR3 has 15 amino acids. The method was immunoSEQ multiplex PCR; TCRdb's version includes in-frame clones alone and lacks a portion of them. The sample includes 1.5 million to 2.5 million clones, about 95% of them seen just once. The naive CD8 fraction comprised CD45RO-negative cells positively selected for CCR7 and excluded terminally differentiated effector memory CD45RA+ cells. The data are from a study of shared clonotypes between healthy human individuals.

This sequence was found in a man younger than 30 in good health. The chain employs TRBV5-4 and TRBJ2-2, with D possibly matching TRBD1 (5 bases). The sequenced material came from naive CD8+ T cells sorted from blood. Here the CDR3 DNA reads TGTGCCAGCAGCTTGGGGGGCTTGGGCACCGGGGAGCTGTTTTTT. It yields the protein CASSLGGLGTGELFF.